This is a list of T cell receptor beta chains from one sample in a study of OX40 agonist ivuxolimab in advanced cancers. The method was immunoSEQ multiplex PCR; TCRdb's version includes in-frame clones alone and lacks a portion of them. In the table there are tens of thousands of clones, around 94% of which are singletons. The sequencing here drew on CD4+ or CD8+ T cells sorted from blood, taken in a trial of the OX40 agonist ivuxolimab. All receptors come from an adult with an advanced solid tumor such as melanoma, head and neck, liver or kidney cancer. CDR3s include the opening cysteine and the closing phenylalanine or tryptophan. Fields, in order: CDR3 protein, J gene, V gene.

CDR3 protein: CASSPGSGRAPDTQYF; J gene: TRBJ2-3; V gene: TRBV7-9
CDR3 protein: CASSFSSGGWDEQFF; J gene: TRBJ2-1; V gene: TRBV6-6
CDR3 protein: CASSLWPTGTALNQPQHF; J gene: TRBJ1-5; V gene: TRBV28
CDR3 protein: CASSAPGQGLKEKLFF; J gene: TRBJ1-4; V gene: TRBV9
CDR3 protein: CASSPGTGPNYEQYF; J gene: TRBJ2-7; V gene: TRBV7-9
CDR3 protein: CASSQDPHGYTF; J gene: TRBJ1-2; V gene: TRBV4-1
CDR3 protein: CASSLPDRVGSNQPQHF; J gene: TRBJ1-5; V gene: TRBV7-2
CDR3 protein: CASSPRAGSYEQYF; J gene: TRBJ2-7; V gene: TRBV19
CDR3 protein: CASSTTLGNTEAFF; J gene: TRBJ1-1; V gene: TRBV28
CDR3 protein: CASSLGWAANTGELFF; J gene: TRBJ2-2; V gene: TRBV11-2
CDR3 protein: CASSYSGSVYEQYF; J gene: TRBJ2-7; V gene: TRBV13
CDR3 protein: CASSVKGWGYGYTF; J gene: TRBJ1-2; V gene: TRBV27
CDR3 protein: CASSQEVGSRPFF; J gene: TRBJ2-1; V gene: TRBV14
CDR3 protein: CASSQGGGSNGYTF; J gene: TRBJ1-2; V gene: TRBV6-5
CDR3 protein: CASAYDAGTYEQYF; J gene: TRBJ2-7; V gene: TRBV7-3
CDR3 protein: CASSQGRAGGIDEQFF; J gene: TRBJ2-1; V gene: TRBV4-3
CDR3 protein: CASSLRLGWNTEAFF; J gene: TRBJ1-1; V gene: TRBV28
CDR3 protein: CASSLPGQGNTGELFF; J gene: TRBJ2-2; V gene: TRBV7-9
CDR3 protein: CASSFGSSQTGELFF; J gene: TRBJ2-2; V gene: TRBV7-8
CDR3 protein: CASSLISSTEAFF; J gene: TRBJ1-1; V gene: TRBV28